This T cell receptor (beta chain) was sequenced for a study of blood T cell repertoires in COVID-19. Study context: Whether acute or convalescent, the COVID-19 samples came from the United States, Italy and Spain.

With 7 bases removed from V and 3 bases from J, the gap between germline ends came to 22 bases. Per the germline V gene, CDR1 is MDHEN and CDR2 is SYDVKM. This CDR3 has 16 amino acids. The authors' processing: Nucleated cell number was recorded as an estimate derived from reference gene primer amplification. Profiled with immunoSEQ multiplex PCR; TCRdb holds only in-frame clones, not every one. That table is the source of V, J and clone size, and D and trimming were worked out from the DNA. The repertoire holds 35,000 to 45,000 clones, with approximately 91% as singletons. This clone came up once. The sample was peripheral blood. The sequence was collected from a man aged 55-75 years with active COVID-19. The chain couples TRBV28 to TRBJ2-7; tentative D call: TRBD2 (7 bases). CDR3 region: CASTPPPPGDYYEQYF. The CDR3 nucleotides read TGTGCCAGCACCCCACCCCCCCCAGGGGACTACTACGAGCAGTACTTC. The entire variable domain, with the rest obtained from reference TRBV28 and TRBJ2-7, is as follows: DVKVTQSSRYLVKRTGEKVFLECVQDMDHENMFWYRQDPGLGLRLIYFSYDVKMKEKGDIPEGYSVSREKKERFSLILESASTNQTSMYLCASTPPPPGDYYEQYFGPGTRLTVT.